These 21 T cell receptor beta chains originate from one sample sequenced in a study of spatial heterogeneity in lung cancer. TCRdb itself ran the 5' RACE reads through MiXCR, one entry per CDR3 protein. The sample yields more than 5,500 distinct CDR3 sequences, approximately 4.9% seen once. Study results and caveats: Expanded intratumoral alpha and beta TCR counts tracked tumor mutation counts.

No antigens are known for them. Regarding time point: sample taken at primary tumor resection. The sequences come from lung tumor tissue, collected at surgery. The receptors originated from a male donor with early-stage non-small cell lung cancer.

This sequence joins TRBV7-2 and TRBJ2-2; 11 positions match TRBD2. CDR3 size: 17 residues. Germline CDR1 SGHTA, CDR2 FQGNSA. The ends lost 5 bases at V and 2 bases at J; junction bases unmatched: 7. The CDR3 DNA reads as TGTGCCAGCAGCCCGGAAGGACTAGCGGGTAACACCGGGGAGCTGTTTTTT. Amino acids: CASSPEGLAGNTGELFF.

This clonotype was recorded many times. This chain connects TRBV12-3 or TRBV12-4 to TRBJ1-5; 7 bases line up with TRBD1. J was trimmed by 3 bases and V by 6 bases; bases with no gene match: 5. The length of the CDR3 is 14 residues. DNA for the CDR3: TGTGCCAGCAGCCCCGGACAGGACAATCAGCCCCAGCATTTT. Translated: CASSPGQDNQPQHF.

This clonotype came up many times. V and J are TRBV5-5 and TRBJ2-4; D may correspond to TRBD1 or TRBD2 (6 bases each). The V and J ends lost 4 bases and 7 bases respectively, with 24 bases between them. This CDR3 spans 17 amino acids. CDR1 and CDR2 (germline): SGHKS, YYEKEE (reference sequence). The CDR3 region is CASSPLAERDIWNIQYF. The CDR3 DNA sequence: TGTGCCAGCAGCCCCTTAGCGGAGAGGGACATATGGAACATTCAGTACTTC.

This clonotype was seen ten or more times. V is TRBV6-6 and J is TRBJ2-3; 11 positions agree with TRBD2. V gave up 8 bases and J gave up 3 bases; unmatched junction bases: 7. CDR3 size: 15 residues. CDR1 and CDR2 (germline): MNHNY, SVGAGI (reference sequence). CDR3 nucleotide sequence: TGTGCCAGCGGGCTAGCGGGGGGCGGGACAGATACGCAGTATTTT. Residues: CASGLAGGGTDTQYF.

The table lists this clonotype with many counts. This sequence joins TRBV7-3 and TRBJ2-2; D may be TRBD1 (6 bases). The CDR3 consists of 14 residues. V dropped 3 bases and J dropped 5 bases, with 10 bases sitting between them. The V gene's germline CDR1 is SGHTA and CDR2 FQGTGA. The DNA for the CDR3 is TGTGCCAGCAGCTTGATCAGGGGAACCGGGGAGCTGTTTTTT. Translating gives CASSLIRGTGELFF.

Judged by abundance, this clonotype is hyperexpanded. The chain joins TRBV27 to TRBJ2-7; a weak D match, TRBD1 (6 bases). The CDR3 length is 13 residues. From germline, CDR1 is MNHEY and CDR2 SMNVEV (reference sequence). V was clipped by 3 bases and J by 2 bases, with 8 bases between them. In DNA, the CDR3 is TGTGCCAGCAGTTTGTCAGGGGCCTACGAGCAGTACTTC. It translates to CASSLSGAYEQYF.

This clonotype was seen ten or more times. CDR3 coding DNA: TGCGCCAGCAGTCCTCGACAGGGGTTAAGGTCCAATGAGCAGTTCTTC. Protein sequence: CASSPRQGLRSNEQFF. The chain links TRBV10-1 to TRBJ2-1, with TRBD1 identical over 8 bases. V lost 5 bases and J lost 6; bases outside the gene matches: 12. Germline loops: CDR1 WNHNN, CDR2 SYGVQD (reference sequence). There are 16 residues in the CDR3.

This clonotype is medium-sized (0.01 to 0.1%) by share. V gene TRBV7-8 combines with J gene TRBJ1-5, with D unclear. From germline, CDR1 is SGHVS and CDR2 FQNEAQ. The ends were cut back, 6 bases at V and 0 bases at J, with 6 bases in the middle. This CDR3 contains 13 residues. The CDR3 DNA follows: TGTGCCAGCAGTGTAAATAGCAATCAGCCCCAGCATTTT. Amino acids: CASSVNSNQPQHF.

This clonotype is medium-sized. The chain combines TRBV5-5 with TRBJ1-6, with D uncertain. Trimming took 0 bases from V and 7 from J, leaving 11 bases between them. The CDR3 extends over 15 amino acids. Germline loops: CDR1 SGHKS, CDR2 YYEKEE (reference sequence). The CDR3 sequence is CASSLGGRPNSPLHF. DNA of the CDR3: TGTGCCAGCAGCTTGGGAGGACGTCCCAATTCACCCCTCCACTTT.

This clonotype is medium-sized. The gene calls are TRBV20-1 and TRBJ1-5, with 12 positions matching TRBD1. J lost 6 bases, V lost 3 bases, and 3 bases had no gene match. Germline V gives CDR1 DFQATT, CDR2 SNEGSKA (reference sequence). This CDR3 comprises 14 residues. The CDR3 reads CSARGQGAGQPQHF. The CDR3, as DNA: TGCAGTGCTAGGGGACAGGGGGCAGGTCAGCCCCAGCATTTT.

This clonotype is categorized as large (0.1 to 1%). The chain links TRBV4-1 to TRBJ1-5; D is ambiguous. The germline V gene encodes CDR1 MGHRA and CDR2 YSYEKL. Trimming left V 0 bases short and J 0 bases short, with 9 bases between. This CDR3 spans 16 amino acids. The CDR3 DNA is TGCGCCAGCAGCCAAGATCATCGGGGTAGCAATCAGCCCCAGCATTTT. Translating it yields CASSQDHRGSNQPQHF.

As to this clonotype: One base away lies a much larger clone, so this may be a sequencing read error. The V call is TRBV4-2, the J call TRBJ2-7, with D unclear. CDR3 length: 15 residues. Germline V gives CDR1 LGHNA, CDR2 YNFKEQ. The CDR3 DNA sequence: TGTGCCGGCAGCCAAGAAGTGGACCCCCACTACGAGCAGTACTTC. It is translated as CAGSQEVDPHYEQYF.

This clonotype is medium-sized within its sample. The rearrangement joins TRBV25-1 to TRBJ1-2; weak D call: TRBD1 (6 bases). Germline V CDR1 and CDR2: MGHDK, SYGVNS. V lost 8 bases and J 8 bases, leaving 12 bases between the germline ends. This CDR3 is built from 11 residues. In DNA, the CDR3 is TGTGCCAGCGGGGGCCAGGGGGGCTACACCTTC. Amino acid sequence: CASGGQGGYTF.

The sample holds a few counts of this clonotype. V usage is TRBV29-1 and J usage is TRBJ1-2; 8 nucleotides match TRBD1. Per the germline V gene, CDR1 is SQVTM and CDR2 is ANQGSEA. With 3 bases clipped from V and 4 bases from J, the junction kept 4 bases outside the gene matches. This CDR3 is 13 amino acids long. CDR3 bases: TGCAGCGTTGATCAGACAGGGGCCTATGGCTACACCTTC. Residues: CSVDQTGAYGYTF.

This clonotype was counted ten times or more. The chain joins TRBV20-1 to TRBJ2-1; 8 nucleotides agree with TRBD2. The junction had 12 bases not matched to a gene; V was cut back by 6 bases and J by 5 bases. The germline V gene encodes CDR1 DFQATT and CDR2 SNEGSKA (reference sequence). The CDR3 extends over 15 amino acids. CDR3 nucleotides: TGCAGTGCCCTAAGCGGGAGCCGGGTAGACAATGAGCAGTTCTTC. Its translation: CSALSGSRVDNEQFF.

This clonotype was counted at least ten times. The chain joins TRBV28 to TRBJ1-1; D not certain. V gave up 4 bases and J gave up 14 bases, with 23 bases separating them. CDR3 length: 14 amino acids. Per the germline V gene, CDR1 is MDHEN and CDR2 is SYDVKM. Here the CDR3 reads CASSSFRTLLGRFF. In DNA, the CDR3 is TGTGCCAGCAGTTCCTTCCGGACCCTTCTCGGTCGGTTCTTT.

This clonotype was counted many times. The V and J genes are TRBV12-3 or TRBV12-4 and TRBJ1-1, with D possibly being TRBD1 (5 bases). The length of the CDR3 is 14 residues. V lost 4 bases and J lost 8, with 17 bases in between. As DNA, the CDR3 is TGTGCCAGCAGTTCCCGCCCCGGGGGGACGGAAGCTTTCTTT. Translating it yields CASSSRPGGTEAFF.

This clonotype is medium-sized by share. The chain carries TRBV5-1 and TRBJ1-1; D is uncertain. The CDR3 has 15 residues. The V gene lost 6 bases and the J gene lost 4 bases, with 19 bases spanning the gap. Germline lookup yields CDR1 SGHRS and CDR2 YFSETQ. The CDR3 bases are TGCGCCAGCACCCCAAGCGAGGGCGAGGGCACTGAAGCTTTCTTT. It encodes CASTPSEGEGTEAFF.

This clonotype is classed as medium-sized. CDR3 sequence (DNA): TGTGCCAGCAGCAAAGGGGCAGGTATCGATCAGCCCCAGCATTTT. It codes for CASSKGAGIDQPQHF. This sequence joins TRBV21-1 and TRBJ1-5. TRBV21-1 is an annotated pseudogene. The length of the CDR3 is 15 residues.

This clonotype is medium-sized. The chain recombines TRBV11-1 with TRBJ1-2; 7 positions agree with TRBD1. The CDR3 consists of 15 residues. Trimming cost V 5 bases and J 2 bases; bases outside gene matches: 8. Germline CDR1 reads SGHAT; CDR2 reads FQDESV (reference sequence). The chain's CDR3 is CASSRQDRPNYGYTF. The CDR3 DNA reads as TGTGCCAGCAGCCGCCAGGACAGGCCCAACTATGGCTACACCTTC.

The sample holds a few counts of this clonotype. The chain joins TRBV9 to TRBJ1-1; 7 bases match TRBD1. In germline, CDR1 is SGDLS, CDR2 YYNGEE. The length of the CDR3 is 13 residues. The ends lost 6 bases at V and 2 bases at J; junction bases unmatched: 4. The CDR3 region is CASNRGGNTEAFF. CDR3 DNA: TGTGCCAGCAACCGAGGGGGCAACACTGAAGCTTTCTTT.